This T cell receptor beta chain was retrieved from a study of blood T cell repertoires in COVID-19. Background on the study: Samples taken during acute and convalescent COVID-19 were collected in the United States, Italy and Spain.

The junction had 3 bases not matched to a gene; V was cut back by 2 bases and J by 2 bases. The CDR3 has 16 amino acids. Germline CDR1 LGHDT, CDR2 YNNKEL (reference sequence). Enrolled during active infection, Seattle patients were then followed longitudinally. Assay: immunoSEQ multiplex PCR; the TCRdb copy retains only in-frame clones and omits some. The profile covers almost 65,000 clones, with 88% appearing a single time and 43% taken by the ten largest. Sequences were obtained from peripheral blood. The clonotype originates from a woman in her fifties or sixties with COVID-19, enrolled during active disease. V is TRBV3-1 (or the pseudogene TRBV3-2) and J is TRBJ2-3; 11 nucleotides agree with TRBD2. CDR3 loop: CASSQHSGGVTDTQYF. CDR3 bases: TGTGCCAGCAGCCAACATAGCGGGGGGGTCACAGATACGCAGTATTTT.